This T cell receptor beta chain was sequenced for a study of PD-L1 blockade in urothelial cancer. Study overall: Blood drawn 3 weeks (second dose) and 6 weeks after treatment start was analyzed.

Indicated time point: peripheral blood 6 weeks after treatment start. Between 1 and 8 samples per patient were obtained, pretreatment and on-treatment. This clone came up once. Germline CDR1 and CDR2: ENHRY and SYGVKD. V was pared by 3 bases and J by 5 bases, with 16 bases between. CDR3 length: 15 amino acids. The table came from immunoSEQ multiplex PCR; TCRdb's copy has only in-frame clones and leaves some out. The sample yields some 120,000 clones, around 93% seen once. The TCR comes from a man aged 60 to 75 with urothelial cancer. This specimen consisted of PBMCs, obtained around atezolizumab (anti-PD-L1) treatment. The V call is TRBV10-3, the J call TRBJ1-2, with D perhaps matching TRBD1 (6 bases). This CDR3 reads CAISEGQGLGYGYTF. CDR3 nucleotides: TGTGCCATCAGTGAAGGGCAGGGGTTGGGGTATGGCTACACCTTC.